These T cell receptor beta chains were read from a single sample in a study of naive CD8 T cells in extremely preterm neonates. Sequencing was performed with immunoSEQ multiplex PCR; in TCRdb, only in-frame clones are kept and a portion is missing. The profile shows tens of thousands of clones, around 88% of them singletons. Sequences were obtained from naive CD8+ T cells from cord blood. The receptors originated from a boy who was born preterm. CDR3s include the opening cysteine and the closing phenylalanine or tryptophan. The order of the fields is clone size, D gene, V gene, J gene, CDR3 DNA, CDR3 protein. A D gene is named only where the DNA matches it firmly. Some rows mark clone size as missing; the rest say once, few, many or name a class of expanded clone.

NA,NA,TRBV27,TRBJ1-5,TGTGCCAGCAGTTTATGGGGTCAGCCCCAGCATTTT,CASSLWGQPQHF
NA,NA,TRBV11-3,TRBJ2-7,TGTGCCAGCAGCTCACAGGGCGAGCAGTACTTC,CASSSQGEQYF
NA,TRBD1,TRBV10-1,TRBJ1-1,TGCGCCAGCAGGGACAGGGAAGCTTTCTTT,CASRDREAFF
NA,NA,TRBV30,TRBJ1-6,TGTGCCTGGACGAGGACTAATTCACCCCTCCACTTT,CAWTRTNSPLHF
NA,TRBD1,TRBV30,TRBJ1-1,TGTGCCTGGAGTGTAGGGACAGGGGCTGAAGCTTTCTTT,CAWSVGTGAEAFF
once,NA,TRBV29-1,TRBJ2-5,TGCAGCGTTCTGGGAGAGACCCAGTACTTC,CSVLGETQYF
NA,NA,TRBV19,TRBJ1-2,TGTGCCAGTAGTATTGAGGGCCTCTATGGCTACACCTTC,CASSIEGLYGYTF
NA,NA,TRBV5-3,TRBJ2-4,TGTGCCAGAAGCTTGGGAATGGAGCTAGCCAAAAACATTCAGTACTTC,CARSLGMELAKNIQYF
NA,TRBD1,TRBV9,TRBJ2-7,TGTGCCAGCAGGGACAGGGGTTACGAGCAGTACTTC,CASRDRGYEQYF
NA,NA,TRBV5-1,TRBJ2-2,TGCGCCAGCAGCTTGGCGGGTACCGGGGAGCTGTTTTTT,CASSLAGTGELFF
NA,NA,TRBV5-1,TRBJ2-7,TGCGCCAGCAGCGTCGACTACGAGCAGTACTTC,CASSVDYEQYF
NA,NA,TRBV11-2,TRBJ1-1,TGTGCCAGCAGCTTAGGGGGCATGAACACTGAAGCTTTCTTT,CASSLGGMNTEAFF
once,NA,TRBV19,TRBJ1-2,TGTGCCAGTAGTATGGGGGGCTATGGCTACACCTTC,CASSMGGYGYTF
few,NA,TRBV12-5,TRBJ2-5,TGTGCTAGTGGTTTGGGACACCAAGAGACCCAGTACTTC,CASGLGHQETQYF
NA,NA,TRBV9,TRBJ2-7,TGTGCCAGCAGCGTAGATGGGACATATCGCGAGGTGCAGTACTTC,CASSVDGTYREVQYF
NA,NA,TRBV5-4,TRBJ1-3,TGTGCCAGCAGCCGAGTTAGCGCAGGGCTCTCTGGAAACACCATATATTTT,CASSRVSAGLSGNTIYF
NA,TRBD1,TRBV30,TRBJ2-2,TGTGCCGAAAGGGGGCGCAACACCGGGGAGCTGTTTTTT,CAERGRNTGELFF
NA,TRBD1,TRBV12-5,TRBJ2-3,TGTGCTAGTGCTAGGGACAGGGGCACAGATACGCAGTATTTT,CASARDRGTDTQYF
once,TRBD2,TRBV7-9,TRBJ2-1,TGTGCCAGCAGCTCAACTAGCGGCTCCTACAATGAGCAGTTCTTC,CASSSTSGSYNEQFF
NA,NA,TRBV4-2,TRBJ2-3,TGTGCCAGCAGCCAAGCGGGGGGCACAGATACGCAGTATTTT,CASSQAGGTDTQYF
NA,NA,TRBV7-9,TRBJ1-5,TGTGCCAGCAGCTTGAGACAATATAGCAATCAGCCCCAGCATTTT,CASSLRQYSNQPQHF
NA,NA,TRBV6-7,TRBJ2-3,TGTGCCAGCAGTTACTCGACTAGCACAGATACGCAGTATTTT,CASSYSTSTDTQYF
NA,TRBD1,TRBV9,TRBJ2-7,TGTGCCAGCAGCGGGGGCTCAGGGGGCGAGCAGTACTTC,CASSGGSGGEQYF
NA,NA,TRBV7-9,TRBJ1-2,TGTGCCAGCAGCTCCCAAAACCGGGACAATACTAACTATGGCTACACCTTC,CASSSQNRDNTNYGYTF
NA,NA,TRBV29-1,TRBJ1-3,TGCAGCGTTGTGCCAGGGTCTGGAAACACCATATATTTT,CSVVPGSGNTIYF
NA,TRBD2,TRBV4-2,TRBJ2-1,TGTGCCAGCAGCCCTCCTAGCGGGGGGGCCTTTAATGAGCAGTTCTTC,CASSPPSGGAFNEQFF
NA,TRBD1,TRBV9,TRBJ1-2,TGTGCCAGCAGCGTAGCAGGGGGCAACTATGGCTACACCTTC,CASSVAGGNYGYTF
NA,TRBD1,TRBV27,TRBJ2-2,TGTGCCAGCAGTTTGGGACAGGGGGCCGGGGAGCTGTTTTTT,CASSLGQGAGELFF
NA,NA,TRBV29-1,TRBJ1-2,TGCAGCGTTGACAATAACTATGGCTACACCTTC,CSVDNNYGYTF
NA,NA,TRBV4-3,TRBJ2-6,TGCGCCAGCAGCCAAGATCAGGGTACTGGGGCCAACGTCCTGACTTTC,CASSQDQGTGANVLTF
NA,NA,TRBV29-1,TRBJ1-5,TGCAGCGTTGAACTTGGGGGGGATCAGCCCCAGCATTTT,CSVELGGDQPQHF
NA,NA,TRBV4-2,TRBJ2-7,TGTGCCAGCAGCCAAGACAACTCCTACGAGCAGTACTTC,CASSQDNSYEQYF
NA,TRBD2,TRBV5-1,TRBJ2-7,TGCGCCAGCAGCTTGGGGACTAGCGGGGGGTACGAGCAGTACTTC,CASSLGTSGGYEQYF
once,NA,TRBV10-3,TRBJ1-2,TGTGCCATCAGTGAGTCCCCGGGGGCCGGCTACACCTTC,CAISESPGAGYTF
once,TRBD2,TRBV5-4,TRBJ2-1,TGTGCCAGCAGCTTGGAACTAGCGGGGTACAATGAGCAGTTCTTC,CASSLELAGYNEQFF
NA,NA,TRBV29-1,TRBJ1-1,TGCAGCGTTGAGTTGAACACTGAAGCTTTCTTT,CSVELNTEAFF
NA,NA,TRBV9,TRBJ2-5,TGTGCCAGCAGCGTAGGGGGAGAGACCCAGTACTTC,CASSVGGETQYF
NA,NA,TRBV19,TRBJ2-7,TGTGCCAGTAGTATATACGAGCAGTACTTC,CASSIYEQYF
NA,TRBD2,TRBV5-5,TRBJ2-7,TGTGCCAGCAGCTTCGGGGGGGCCTACGAGCAGTACTTC,CASSFGGAYEQYF
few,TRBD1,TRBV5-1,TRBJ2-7,TGCGCCAGCAGCTTCCGGGACAGGGGGCGGGAGCAGTACTTC,CASSFRDRGREQYF
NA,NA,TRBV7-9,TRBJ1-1,TGTGCCAGCAGCTTAACAGACACTGAAGCTTTCTTT,CASSLTDTEAFF
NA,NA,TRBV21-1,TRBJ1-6,TGTGCCAGCAGCAAGTATAATTCACCCCTCCACTTT,CASSKYNSPLHF
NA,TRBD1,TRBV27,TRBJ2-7,TGTGCCAGCAGTTTGGGACAGGGGTCCTACGAGCAGTACTTC,CASSLGQGSYEQYF
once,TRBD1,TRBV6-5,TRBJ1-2,TGTGCCAGCAGTACAGGGGACTATGGCTACACCTTC,CASSTGDYGYTF
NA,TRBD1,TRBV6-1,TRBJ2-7,TGTGCCAGCAGTGCGACAGGGAAGGCCTACGAGCAGTACTTC,CASSATGKAYEQYF
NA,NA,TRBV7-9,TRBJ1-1,TGTGCCAGCAGCTTTCAGAACACTGAAGCTTTCTTT,CASSFQNTEAFF
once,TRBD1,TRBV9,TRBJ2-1,TGTGCCAGCAGCGTAGGGACAGGGAATGAGCAGTTCTTC,CASSVGTGNEQFF
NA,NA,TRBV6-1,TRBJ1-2,TGTGCCAGCAGTGACAATAACTATGGCTACACCTTC,CASSDNNYGYTF
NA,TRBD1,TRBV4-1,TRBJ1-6,TGCGCCAGCAGCCCGGGACAGGGGAATTCACCCCTCCACTTT,CASSPGQGNSPLHF
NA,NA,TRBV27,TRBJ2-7,TGTGCCAGCAGTTTATCAAGCACCTACGAGCAGTACTTC,CASSLSSTYEQYF
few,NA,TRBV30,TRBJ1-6,TGTGCCTGGAGTGTACAGGGTTCACCCCTCCACTTT,CAWSVQGSPLHF
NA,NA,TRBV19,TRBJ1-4,TGTGCCAGTAGACAGGGTTTTGAAAAACTGTTTTTT,CASRQGFEKLFF
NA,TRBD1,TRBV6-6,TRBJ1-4,TGTGCCAGCAGTTACTCAGGGGGCACTAATGAAAAACTGTTTTTT,CASSYSGGTNEKLFF
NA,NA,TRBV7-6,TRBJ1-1,TGTGCCAGCAGCTTAGGAGGGGGTAACACTGAAGCTTTCTTT,CASSLGGGNTEAFF
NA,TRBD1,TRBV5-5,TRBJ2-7,TGTGCCAGCAGCTCTCCGGGACAGGGGGCCTACGAGCAGTACTTC,CASSSPGQGAYEQYF